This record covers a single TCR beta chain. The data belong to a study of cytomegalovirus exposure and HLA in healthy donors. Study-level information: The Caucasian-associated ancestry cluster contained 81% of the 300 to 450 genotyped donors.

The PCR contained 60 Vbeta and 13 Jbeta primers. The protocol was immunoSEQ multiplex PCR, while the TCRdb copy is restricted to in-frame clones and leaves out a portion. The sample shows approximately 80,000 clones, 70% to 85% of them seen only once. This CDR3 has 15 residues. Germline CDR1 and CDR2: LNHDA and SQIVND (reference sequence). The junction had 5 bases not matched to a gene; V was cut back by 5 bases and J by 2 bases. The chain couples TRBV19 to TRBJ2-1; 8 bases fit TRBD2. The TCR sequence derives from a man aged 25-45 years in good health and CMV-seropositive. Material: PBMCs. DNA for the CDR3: TGTGCCAGTAGTCTTGGGCGGGAGGCCTACAATGAGCAGTTCTTC. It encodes CASSLGREAYNEQFF.